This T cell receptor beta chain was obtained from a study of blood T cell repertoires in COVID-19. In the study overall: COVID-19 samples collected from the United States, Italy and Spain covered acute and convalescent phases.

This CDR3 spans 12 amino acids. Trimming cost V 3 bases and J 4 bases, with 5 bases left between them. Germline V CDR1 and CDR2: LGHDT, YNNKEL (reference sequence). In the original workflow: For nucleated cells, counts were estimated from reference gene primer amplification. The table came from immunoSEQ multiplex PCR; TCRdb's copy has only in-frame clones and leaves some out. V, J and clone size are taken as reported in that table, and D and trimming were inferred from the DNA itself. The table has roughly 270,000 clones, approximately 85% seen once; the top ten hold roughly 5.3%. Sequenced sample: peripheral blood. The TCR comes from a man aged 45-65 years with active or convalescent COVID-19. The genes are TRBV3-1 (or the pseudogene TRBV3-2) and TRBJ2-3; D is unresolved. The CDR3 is CASSHLSDTQYF. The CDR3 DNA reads TGTGCCAGCAGCCACTTATCAGATACGCAGTATTTT.